This TCR beta chain originates from a study of human T cells and chemical hapten exposure. The CDR3 totals 16 residues. V was pared by 3 bases and J by 3 bases, with 8 bases of the junction left unmatched. This clonotype was picked up many times. During construction of the library, unique molecular identifiers were attached to individual cDNA molecules for quantitative, reproducible TCR counting. One entry per CDR3 protein, called by TCRdb with MiXCR from the RACE reads. The profile covers tens of thousands of distinct CDR3 sequences, with around 7% appearing a single time and around 1.6% taken by the ten largest. Time point of the sample: pre-sensitization, week 0. Indicated treatment: therapeutic diphenylcyclopropenone sensitization with weekly scalp DPC. Each patch test followed a blood draw. Unfractionated whole blood was the source from which total RNA was extracted.

Sequencing was performed on whole blood, taken in connection with sensitization to the hapten diphenylcyclopropenone (DPC). This TCR came from a woman aged 25 to 39 with alopecia areata. Some clones in this sample may be carry-over from other donors' samples. V gene TRBV12-3 or TRBV12-4 combines with J gene TRBJ2-3; 8 bases are shared with TRBD1. CDR3 in amino acids: CASSFGTGRGTDTQYF. The CDR3 region has the DNA TGTGCCAGCAGTTTCGGGACAGGCCGAGGAACAGATACGCAGTATTTT.